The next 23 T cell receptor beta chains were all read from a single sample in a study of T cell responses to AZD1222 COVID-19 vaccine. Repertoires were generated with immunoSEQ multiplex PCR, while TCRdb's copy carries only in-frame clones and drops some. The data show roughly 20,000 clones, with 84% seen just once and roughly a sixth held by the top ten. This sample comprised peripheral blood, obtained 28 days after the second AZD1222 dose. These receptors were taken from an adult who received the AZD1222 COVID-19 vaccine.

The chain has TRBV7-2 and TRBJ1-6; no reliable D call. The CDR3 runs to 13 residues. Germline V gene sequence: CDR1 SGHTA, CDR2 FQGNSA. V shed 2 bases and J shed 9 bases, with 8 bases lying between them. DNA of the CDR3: TGTGCCAGCAGCTTACAATTCGGTTCACCCCTCCACTTT. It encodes CASSLQFGSPLHF.

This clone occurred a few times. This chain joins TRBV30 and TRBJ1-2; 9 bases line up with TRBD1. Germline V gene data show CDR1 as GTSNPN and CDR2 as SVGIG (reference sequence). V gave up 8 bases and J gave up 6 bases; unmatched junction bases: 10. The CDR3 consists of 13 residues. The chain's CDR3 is CATPGDRANGYTF. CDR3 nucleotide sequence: TGTGCCACACCTGGGGACAGGGCGAATGGCTACACCTTC.

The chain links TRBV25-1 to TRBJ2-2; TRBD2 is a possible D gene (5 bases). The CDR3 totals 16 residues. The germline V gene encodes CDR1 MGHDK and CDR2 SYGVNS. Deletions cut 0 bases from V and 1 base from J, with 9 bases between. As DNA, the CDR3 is TGTGCCAGCAGTGAATATAACAGCGGGAACACCGGGGAGCTGTTTTTT. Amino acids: CASSEYNSGNTGELFF.

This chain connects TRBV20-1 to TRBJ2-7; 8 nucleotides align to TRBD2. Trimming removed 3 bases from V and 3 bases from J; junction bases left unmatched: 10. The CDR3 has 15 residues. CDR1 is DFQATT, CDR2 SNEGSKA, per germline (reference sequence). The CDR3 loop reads CSASIRLASRYEQYF. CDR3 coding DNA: TGCAGTGCTAGTATCCGACTAGCGAGCCGCTACGAGCAGTACTTC.

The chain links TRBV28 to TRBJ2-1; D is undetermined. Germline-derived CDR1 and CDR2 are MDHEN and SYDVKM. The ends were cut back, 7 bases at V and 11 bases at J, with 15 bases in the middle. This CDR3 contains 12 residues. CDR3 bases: TGTGCCAGCACCTTGCCCGAACAAAAGCAGTTCTTC. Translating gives CASTLPEQKQFF.

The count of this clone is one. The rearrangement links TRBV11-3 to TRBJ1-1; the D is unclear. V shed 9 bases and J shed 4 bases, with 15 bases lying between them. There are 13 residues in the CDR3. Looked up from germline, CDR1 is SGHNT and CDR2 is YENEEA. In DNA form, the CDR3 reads TGTGCCAGGCCCCGAACATGGGGCACTGAAGCTTTCTTT. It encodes CARPRTWGTEAFF.

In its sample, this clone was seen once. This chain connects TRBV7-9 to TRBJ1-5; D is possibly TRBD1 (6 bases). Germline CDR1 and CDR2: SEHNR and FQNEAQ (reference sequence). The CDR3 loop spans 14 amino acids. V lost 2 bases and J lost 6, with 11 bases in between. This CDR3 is CASSLSGGSQPQHF. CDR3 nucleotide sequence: TGTGCCAGCAGCTTATCGGGGGGCAGTCAGCCCCAGCATTTT.

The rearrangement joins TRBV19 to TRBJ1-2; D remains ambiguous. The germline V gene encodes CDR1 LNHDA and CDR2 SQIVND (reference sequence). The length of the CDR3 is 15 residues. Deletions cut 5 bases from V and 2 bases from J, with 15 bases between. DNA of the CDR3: TGTGCCAGTAGTCCTACCCGGGTGGGGAACTATGGCTACACCTTC. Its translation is CASSPTRVGNYGYTF.

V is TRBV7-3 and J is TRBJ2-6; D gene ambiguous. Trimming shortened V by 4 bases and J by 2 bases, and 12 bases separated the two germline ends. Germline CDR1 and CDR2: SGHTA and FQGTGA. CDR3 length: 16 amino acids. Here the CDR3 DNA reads TGTGCCAGCAGCTCCTCCCCGGGCACTGGGGCCAACGTCCTGACTTTC. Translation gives CASSSSPGTGANVLTF.

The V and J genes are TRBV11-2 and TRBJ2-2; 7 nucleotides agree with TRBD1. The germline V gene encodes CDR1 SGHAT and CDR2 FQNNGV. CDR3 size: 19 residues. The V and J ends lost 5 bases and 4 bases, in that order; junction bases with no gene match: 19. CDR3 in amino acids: CASSKKTGFTTSSTGELFF. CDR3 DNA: TGTGCCAGCAGCAAAAAGACAGGGTTCACCACTTCAAGCACCGGGGAGCTGTTTTTT.

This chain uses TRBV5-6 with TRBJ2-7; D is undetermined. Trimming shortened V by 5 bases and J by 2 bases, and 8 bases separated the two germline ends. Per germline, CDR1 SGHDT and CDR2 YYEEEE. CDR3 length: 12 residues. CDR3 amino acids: CASSSPPYEQYF. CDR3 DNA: TGTGCCAGCAGTTCGCCCCCCTACGAGCAGTACTTC.

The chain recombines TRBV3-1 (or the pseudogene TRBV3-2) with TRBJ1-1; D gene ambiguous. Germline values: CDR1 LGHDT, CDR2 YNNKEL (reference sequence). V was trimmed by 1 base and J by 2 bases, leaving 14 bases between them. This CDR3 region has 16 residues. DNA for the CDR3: TGTGCCAGCAGCCAAGGTACGTTTCGCTCTAACACTGAAGCTTTCTTT. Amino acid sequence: CASSQGTFRSNTEAFF.

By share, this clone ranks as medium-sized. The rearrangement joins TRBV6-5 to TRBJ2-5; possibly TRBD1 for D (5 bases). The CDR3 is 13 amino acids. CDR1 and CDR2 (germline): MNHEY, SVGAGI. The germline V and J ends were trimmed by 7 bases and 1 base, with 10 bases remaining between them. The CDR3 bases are TGTGCCAGCACCTACCAGGGCCAAGAGACCCAGTACTTC. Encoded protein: CASTYQGQETQYF.

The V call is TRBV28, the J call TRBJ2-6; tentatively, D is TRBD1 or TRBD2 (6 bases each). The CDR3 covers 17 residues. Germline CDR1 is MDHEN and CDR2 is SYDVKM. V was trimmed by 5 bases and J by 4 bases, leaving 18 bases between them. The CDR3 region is CASSPPGAGYGANVLTF. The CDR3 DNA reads TGTGCCAGCAGTCCTCCGGGGGCGGGGTACGGGGCCAACGTCCTGACTTTC.

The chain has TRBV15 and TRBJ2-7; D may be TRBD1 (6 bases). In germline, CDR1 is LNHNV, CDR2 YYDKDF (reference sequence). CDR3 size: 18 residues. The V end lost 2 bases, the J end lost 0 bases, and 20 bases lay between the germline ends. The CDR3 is CATSRYRSRDTSSYEQYF. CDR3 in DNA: TGTGCCACCAGCAGATACAGAAGCCGGGACACGAGCTCCTACGAGCAGTACTTC.

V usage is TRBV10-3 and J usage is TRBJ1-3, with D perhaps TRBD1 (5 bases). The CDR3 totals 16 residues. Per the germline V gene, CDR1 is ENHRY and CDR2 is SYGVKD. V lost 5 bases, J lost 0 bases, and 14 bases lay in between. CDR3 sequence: CAISPIGRVSGNTIYF. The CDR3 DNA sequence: TGTGCCATCAGTCCCATAGGCAGGGTCTCTGGAAACACCATATATTTT.

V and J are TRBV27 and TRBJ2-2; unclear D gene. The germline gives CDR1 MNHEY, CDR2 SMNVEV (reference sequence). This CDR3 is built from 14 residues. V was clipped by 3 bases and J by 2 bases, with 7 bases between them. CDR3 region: CASSLYGNTGELFF. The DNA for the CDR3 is TGTGCCAGCAGTTTGTACGGAAACACCGGGGAGCTGTTTTTT.

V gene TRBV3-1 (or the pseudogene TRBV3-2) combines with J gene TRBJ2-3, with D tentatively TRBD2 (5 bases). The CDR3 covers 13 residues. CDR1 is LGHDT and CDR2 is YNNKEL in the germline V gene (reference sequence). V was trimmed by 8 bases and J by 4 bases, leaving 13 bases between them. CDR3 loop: CASGRTRADTQYF. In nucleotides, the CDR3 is TGTGCCAGCGGGCGGACGCGGGCAGATACGCAGTATTTT.

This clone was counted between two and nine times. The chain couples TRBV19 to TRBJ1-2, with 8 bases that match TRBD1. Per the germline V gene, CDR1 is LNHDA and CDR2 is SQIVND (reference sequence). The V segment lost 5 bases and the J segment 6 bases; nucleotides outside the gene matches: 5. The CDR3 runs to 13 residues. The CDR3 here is CASSRQGTDGYTF. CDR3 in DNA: TGTGCCAGTAGTCGACAGGGGACAGATGGCTACACCTTC.

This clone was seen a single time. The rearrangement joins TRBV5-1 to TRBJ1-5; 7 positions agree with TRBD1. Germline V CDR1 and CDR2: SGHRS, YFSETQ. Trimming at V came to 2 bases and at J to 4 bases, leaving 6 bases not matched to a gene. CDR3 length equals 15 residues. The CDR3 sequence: CASSFSGTDNQPQHF. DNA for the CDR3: TGCGCCAGCAGCTTCTCCGGGACAGATAATCAGCCCCAGCATTTT.

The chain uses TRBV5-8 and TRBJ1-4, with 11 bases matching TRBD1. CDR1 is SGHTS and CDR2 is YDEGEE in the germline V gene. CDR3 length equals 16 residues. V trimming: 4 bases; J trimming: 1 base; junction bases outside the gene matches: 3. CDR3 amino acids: CASSRGTGGTNEKLFF. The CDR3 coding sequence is TGTGCCAGCAGCCGCGGGACAGGGGGAACTAATGAAAAACTGTTTTTT.

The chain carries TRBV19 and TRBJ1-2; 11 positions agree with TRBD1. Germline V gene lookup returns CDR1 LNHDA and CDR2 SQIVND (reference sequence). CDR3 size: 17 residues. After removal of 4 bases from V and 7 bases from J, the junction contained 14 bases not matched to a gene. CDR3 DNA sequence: TGTGCCAGTAGTACTACGGGACAGGGGGTTAGGGTTTCTGGCTACACCTTC. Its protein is CASSTTGQGVRVSGYTF.

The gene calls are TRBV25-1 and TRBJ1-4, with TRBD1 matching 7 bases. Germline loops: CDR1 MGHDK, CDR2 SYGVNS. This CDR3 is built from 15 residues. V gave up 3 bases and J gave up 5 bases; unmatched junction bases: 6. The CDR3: CASSDPGQTNEKLFF. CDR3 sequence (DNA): TGTGCCAGCAGTGACCCGGGACAGACAAATGAAAAACTGTTTTTT.